Listed here is a single T cell receptor (beta chain). This entry is derived from a study of blood T cell repertoires in COVID-19. For the study at large: The United States, Italy and Spain supplied acute and convalescent COVID-19 samples. In each case, the material was cDNA or gDNA derived from T cells, B-cell-depleted T cells, or PBMCs.

In the original processing: Quantification of nucleated cells was approximated via reference gene primer amplification. Assay: immunoSEQ multiplex PCR; the TCRdb copy retains only in-frame clones and omits some. The D gene and trimming were derived from the DNA, and the V and J assignments and clone size from that table. Of approximately 170,000 clones in the sample, under 80% were seen once. Germline CDR1 and CDR2: SGHNT and YYREEE (reference sequence). The CDR3 is 12 residues long. V lost 9 bases to trimming and J lost 5 bases, with 14 bases between them. This chain uses TRBV5-4 with TRBJ1-1; D perhaps matches TRBD1 (6 bases). The sequence was collected from a woman older than 75 with acute or convalescent COVID-19. Sequencing was done on a sample of peripheral blood. The CDR3 DNA is TGTGCCACAAAGGGGGTATGGACTGAAGCTTTCTTT. Amino acid sequence: CATKGVWTEAFF.